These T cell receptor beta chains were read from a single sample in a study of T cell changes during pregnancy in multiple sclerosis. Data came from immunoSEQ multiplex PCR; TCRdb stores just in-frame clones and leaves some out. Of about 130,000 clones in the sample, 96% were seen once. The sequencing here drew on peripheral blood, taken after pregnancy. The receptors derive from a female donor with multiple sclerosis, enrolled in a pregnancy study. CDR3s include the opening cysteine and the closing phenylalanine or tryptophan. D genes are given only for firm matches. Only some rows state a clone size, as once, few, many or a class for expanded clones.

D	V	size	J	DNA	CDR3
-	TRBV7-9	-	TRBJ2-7	TGTGCCAGCAGCTTTGGCAGCTCCTACGAGCAGTACTTC	CASSFGSSYEQYF
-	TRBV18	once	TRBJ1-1	TGTGCCAGCTCACCATTCGGGGGAGAGAGCACTGAAGCTTTCTTT	CASSPFGGESTEAFF
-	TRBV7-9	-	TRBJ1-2	TGTGCCAGCAGCCTAAACAGGGCTCCCGGGGAGGGAGGTGGCTACACCTTC	CASSLNRAPGEGGGYTF
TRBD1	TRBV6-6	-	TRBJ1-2	TGTGCCAGCAGTTACCTCGACAGGGCCTATGGCTACACCTTC	CASSYLDRAYGYTF
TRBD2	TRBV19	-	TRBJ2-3	TGTGCCAGTAGTATTGGAGCGGGACGAGGAGATACGCAGTATTTT	CASSIGAGRGDTQYF
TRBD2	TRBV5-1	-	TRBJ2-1	TGCGCCAGCAGCCTAGGGACTACCCTGTACAATGAGCAGTTCTTC	CASSLGTTLYNEQFF
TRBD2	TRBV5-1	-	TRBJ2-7	TGCGCCAGCAGGTCCGGACTAGCGGGAACCTACGAGCAGTACTTC	CASRSGLAGTYEQYF
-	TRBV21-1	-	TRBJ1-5	TGTGCCAGCAGCAAAAGCCTGAACGGGGGGCGTCAGCCCCAGCATTTT	CASSKSLNGGRQPQHF
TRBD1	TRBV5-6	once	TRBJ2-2	TGTGCCAGCAGTTTAATATCGGGACAGGTTCACACCGGGGAGCTGTTTTTT	CASSLISGQVHTGELFF
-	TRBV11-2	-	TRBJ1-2	TGTGCCAGCAGCTTTTCGAACTATGGCTACACCTTC	CASSFSNYGYTF
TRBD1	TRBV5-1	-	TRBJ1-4	TGCGCCAGCAGCTTTGGGACAGGGGGCGCCGGGAATGAAAAACTGTTTTTT	CASSFGTGGAGNEKLFF
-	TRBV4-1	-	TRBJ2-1	TGCGCCAGCAGCCAAGAAGAACTTCTAGCGCACTACAATGAGCAGTTCTTC	CASSQEELLAHYNEQFF
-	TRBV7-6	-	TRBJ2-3	TGTGCCAGCAGCTCAACCGGGCCCCGGGATGGGCAGTATTTT	CASSSTGPRDGQYF
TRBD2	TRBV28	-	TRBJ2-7	TGTGCCAGCAGTCTAGCCGGACTAGCGGGGACCTACGAGCAGTACTTC	CASSLAGLAGTYEQYF
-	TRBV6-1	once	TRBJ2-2	TGTGCCAGCAAATTCATAGAGAACACCGGGGAGCTGTTTTTT	CASKFIENTGELFF